The 17 T cell receptor beta chains listed next were all sequenced from one sample in a study of OX40 agonist ivuxolimab in advanced cancers. Receptors were amplified or captured by the immunoSEQ multiplex PCR assay. The table was pulled from immuneACCESS by TCRdb, which kept in-frame rearrangements only. Such tables lose some clones; where checked, under half of the loss comes from unresolved V genes, and the rest has no known cause. Present in this sample are about 50,000 clones, more than 70% of which were seen just once. Of the sample, around 1.1% falls within the top ten clones. Material: CD4+ or CD8+ T cells sorted from blood, obtained in a trial of the OX40 agonist ivuxolimab. These receptors originate from an adult with an advanced solid tumor such as melanoma, head and neck, liver or kidney cancer.

The chain couples TRBV5-1 to TRBJ2-3; D may be TRBD2 (6 bases). The germline gives CDR1 SGHRS, CDR2 YFSETQ. The CDR3 has 14 residues. V lost 2 bases and J lost 0, with 7 bases in between. Here the CDR3 DNA reads TGCGCCAGCAGCTTCGGGACTAGCACAGATACGCAGTATTTT. Translation: CASSFGTSTDTQYF.

The J gene is TRBJ1-5, the V gene TRBV6-1; 7 bases line up with TRBD1. From germline, CDR1 is MNHNS and CDR2 SASEGT. J was trimmed by 8 bases and V by 4 bases; bases with no gene match: 14. The CDR3 totals 16 residues. CDR3 amino acids: CASSGVERGRVEPQHF. CDR3 DNA: TGTGCCAGCAGTGGGGTAGAAAGGGGGCGAGTTGAGCCCCAGCATTTT.

This clone has a handful of counts. This chain connects TRBV9 to TRBJ1-2; D is unresolved. The CDR3 sequence is 13 residues long. The germline V gene encodes CDR1 SGDLS and CDR2 YYNGEE. Trimming took 4 bases from V and 0 from J, leaving 7 bases between them. CDR3 in DNA: TGTGCCAGCAGCCTTGTCTCTAACTATGGCTACACCTTC. This codes for CASSLVSNYGYTF.

The chain combines TRBV6-5 with TRBJ2-7; D not certain. The V gene's germline CDR1 is MNHEY and CDR2 SVGAGI. The CDR3 is made up of 16 amino acids. V dropped 0 bases and J dropped 2 bases, with 14 bases sitting between them. This chain's CDR3 is CASSYSSGKSTYEQYF. CDR3 nucleotides: TGTGCCAGCAGTTACTCCTCCGGAAAGTCCACCTACGAGCAGTACTTC.

The gene calls are TRBV19 and TRBJ2-7, with TRBD1 matching over 10 bases. From germline, CDR1 is LNHDA and CDR2 SQIVND (reference sequence). Trimming at V came to 1 base and at J to 3 bases, leaving 6 bases not matched to a gene. The CDR3 totals 16 residues. For the CDR3, the DNA is TGTGCCAGTAGTATAGTTCCGGGACAGGGGAGCTACGAGCAGTACTTC. Amino acid sequence: CASSIVPGQGSYEQYF. The full variable domain, rest sourced from reference TRBV19 and TRBJ2-7, is DGGITQSPKYLFRKEGQNVTLSCEQNLNHDAMYWYRQDPGQGLRLIYYSQIVNDFQKGDIAEGYSVSREKKESFPLTVTSAQKNPTAFYLCASSIVPGQGSYEQYFGPGTRLTVT.

The chain links TRBV7-6 to TRBJ2-1; maybe TRBD2 (5 bases). The ends were cut back, 6 bases at V and 8 bases at J, with 11 bases in the middle. The germline V gene has CDR1 SGHVS and CDR2 FNYEAQ. CDR3 length: 12 residues. CDR3 residues: CASSRTRDEQFF. CDR3 DNA: TGTGCCAGCAGTCGCACTAGAGATGAGCAGTTCTTC.

This chain links TRBV13 with TRBJ2-5; the match to TRBD1 covers 10 bases. Germline loops: CDR1 PRHDT, CDR2 FYEKMQ (reference sequence). Unmatched junction bases numbered 7, after V lost 4 bases and J lost 5 bases. CDR3 length: 15 amino acids. CDR3 protein: CASSSGTGDYETQYF. In DNA, the CDR3 is TGTGCCAGCAGCTCCGGGACAGGGGATTACGAGACCCAGTACTTC.

The chain uses TRBV10-2 and TRBJ1-2; a weak D match, TRBD1 (5 bases). V lost 2 bases, J lost 5 bases, and 6 bases lay in between. Germline V gene data show CDR1 as WSHSY and CDR2 as SAAADI. The CDR3 is 12 amino acids. The CDR3 sequence: CASSEGAYGYTF. In DNA form, the CDR3 reads TGCGCCAGCAGTGAGGGGGCTTATGGCTACACCTTC.

The V call is TRBV9, the J call TRBJ2-7; D could derive from TRBD1 or TRBD2 (5 bases each). CDR3 length: 16 residues. Trimming removed 3 bases from V and 4 bases from J, with 20 bases in between. Germline V gene data show CDR1 as SGDLS and CDR2 as YYNGEE. CDR3 DNA: TGTGCCAGCAGCGGATATAGCTCCCGAGGGGTTTACGAGCAGTACTTC. This sequence encodes CASSGYSSRGVYEQYF.

The rearrangement uses TRBV7-3 and TRBJ2-5; a possible D gene is TRBD1 (6 bases). V was cut by 5 bases and J by 0 bases, with 13 bases left in between. This CDR3 has 15 amino acids. CDR1 and CDR2 (germline): SGHTA, FQGTGA. CDR3 region: CASSPGQLYQETQYF. CDR3 nucleotide sequence: TGTGCCAGCAGCCCGGGACAACTGTACCAAGAGACCCAGTACTTC.

This chain uses TRBV4-1 with TRBJ1-1; 7 nucleotides line up with TRBD1. The germline V gene encodes CDR1 MGHRA and CDR2 YSYEKL. CDR3 length equals 15 residues. The J segment lost 4 bases and the V segment lost 1 base, leaving 6 bases of the junction unmatched. The CDR3 DNA reads TGCGCCAGCAGCCAAGGACAGGGAAGGGGCACTGAAGCTTTCTTT. Its protein is CASSQGQGRGTEAFF.

CDR3 sequence reads: CASSQGQGGIPETQYF. The CDR3 DNA sequence: TGTGCCAGCAGCCAAGGACAGGGGGGAATCCCAGAGACCCAGTACTTC. The V gene is TRBV11-3, the J gene TRBJ2-5, with 10 bases lining up with TRBD1. V lost 5 bases and J lost 4; bases outside the gene matches: 10. This CDR3 region has 16 residues. CDR1 and CDR2 (germline): SGHNT, YENEEA.

This chain joins TRBV5-1 and TRBJ2-7; possible D gene TRBD1, 6 bases. The CDR3 contains 14 residues. V gave up 2 bases and J gave up 1 base, with 10 bases separating them. Germline V gives CDR1 SGHRS, CDR2 YFSETQ. The CDR3, as DNA: TGCGCCAGCAGCTTCACAGGGCCTTCCTACGAGCAGTACTTC. Its protein is CASSFTGPSYEQYF.

This chain uses TRBV28 with TRBJ1-5; 7 positions agree with TRBD1. The CDR3 sequence is 15 residues long. The J segment lost 6 bases and the V segment lost 5 bases, leaving 10 bases of the junction unmatched. Germline assignment: CDR1 MDHEN and CDR2 SYDVKM. The CDR3 spells CASSPRTGLAQPQHF. CDR3 bases: TGTGCCAGCAGTCCCCGGACAGGTCTGGCTCAGCCCCAGCATTTT.

CDR3 amino acids: CASSPRDGSSYNEQFF. The CDR3, as DNA: TGTGCCAGCTCACCACGCGACGGGAGCTCCTACAATGAGCAGTTCTTC. The chain recombines TRBV18 with TRBJ2-1; D may be TRBD2 (6 bases). Germline-derived CDR1 and CDR2 are KGHSH and LQKENI. The CDR3 is 16 residues long. The V gene lost 1 base and the J gene lost 0 bases, with 10 bases spanning the gap.

The chain combines TRBV7-3 with TRBJ2-2, with D hard to call. Germline CDR1 is SGHTA and CDR2 is FQGTGA. With 5 bases removed from V and 3 bases from J, the gap between germline ends came to 4 bases. The CDR3 extends over 12 amino acids. The CDR3 protein is CASSPYTGELFF. Here the CDR3 DNA reads TGTGCCAGCAGCCCCTACACCGGGGAGCTGTTTTTT.

V usage is TRBV11-3 and J usage is TRBJ2-2, with TRBD1 matching 7 bases. Per germline, CDR1 SGHNT and CDR2 YENEEA. The CDR3 has 14 residues. V was clipped by 5 bases and J by 4 bases; unmatched bases: 4. The CDR3 DNA follows: TGTGCCAGCAGCCTGGGACAGAGCACCGGGGAGCTGTTTTTT. It specifies CASSLGQSTGELFF.